This T cell receptor (beta chain) appears in the sequencing data of a study of shared clonotypes between healthy human individuals. Study-level findings and limits: Larger richness was generally estimated for naive than memory subsets.

V was shortened by 3 bases and J by 2 bases, with 13 bases between the two germline ends. This CDR3 has 15 amino acids. Germline lookup yields CDR1 MDHEN and CDR2 SYDVKM. A note on this clone: What it binds is unknown. Other nucleotide sequences in the sample specify the same CDR3.

Methods used by the authors: In the immunoSEQ data, sequences were junction-only and lacked quality scores, so filtering differed. Libraries were prepared by immunoSEQ multiplex PCR; TCRdb keeps only in-frame clonotypes and omits some of them. That table is the source of V, J and clone size, and D and trimming were worked out from the DNA. The data contain 1.5 million to 1.9 million clones, 95% to 99% of them singletons. The chain joins TRBV28 to TRBJ1-1; D gene unclear. The sample comprised naive CD4+ T cells sorted from blood. Subset described: CD45RA+ positively selected. The source of this sequence is a man aged 25-40 years in good health. The CDR3 sequence is CASSFSTVTNTEAFF. The CDR3 nucleotides are TGTGCCAGCAGTTTTAGTACAGTTACCAACACTGAAGCTTTCTTT.